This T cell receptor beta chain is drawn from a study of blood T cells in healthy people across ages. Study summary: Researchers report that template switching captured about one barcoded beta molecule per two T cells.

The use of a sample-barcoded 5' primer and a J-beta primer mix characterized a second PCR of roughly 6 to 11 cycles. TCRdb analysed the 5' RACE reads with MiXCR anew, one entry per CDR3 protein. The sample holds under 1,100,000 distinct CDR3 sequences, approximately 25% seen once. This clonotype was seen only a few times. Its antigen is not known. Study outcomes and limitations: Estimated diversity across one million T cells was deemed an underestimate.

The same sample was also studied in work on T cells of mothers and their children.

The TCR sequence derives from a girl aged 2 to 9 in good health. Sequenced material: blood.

CDR3 sequence reads: CSVEDGRESGNTIYF. In DNA form, the CDR3 reads TGCAGCGTTGAGGATGGGAGGGAGAGTGGAAACACCATATATTTT. The gene calls are TRBV29-1 and TRBJ1-3; D gene unclear. The CDR3 extends over 15 amino acids. V was pared by 3 bases and J by 3 bases, with 15 bases between. In germline, CDR1 is SQVTM, CDR2 ANQGSEA.